What follows are 8 T cell receptor beta chains derived from one specimen sequenced in a study of CD8 T cells in Susac syndrome (dated by TCRdb to about 2019). Library method: the immunoSEQ multiplex PCR assay. RNA was extracted using the RNeasy kit, and about 0.5 to 1 ug of the RNA was reverse transcribed with random hexamers. The public reads were quality trimmed at Q25 with fastp and then assembled into clones with MiXCR by TCRdb, keeping productive beta chains. Under each unique CDR3 protein, matching rows form one entry showing the most common genes and DNA. This sample lists some 150,000 distinct CDR3 sequences; roughly 94% were detected once. About 0.14% of the sample goes to the ten largest clones. The material sequenced was CD4+ T cells from PBMCs. The receptor set was obtained from a human donor with Susac syndrome.

This rearrangement joins TRBV24-1 to TRBJ1-2, with D possibly TRBD1 on 5 matching bases. Germline values: CDR1 KGHDR, CDR2 SFDVKD. V was trimmed by 4 bases and J by 5 bases, leaving 7 bases between them. The CDR3 loop spans 12 amino acids. The CDR3 region is CATSESGYGYTF. In DNA, the CDR3 is TGTGCCACCAGTGAATCAGGGTATGGCTACACCTTC.

The V and J genes are TRBV5-4 and TRBJ1-2, with TRBD1 matching 10 bases. The germline V gene has CDR1 SGHNT and CDR2 YYREEE (reference sequence). V dropped 4 bases and J dropped 5; count of bases not matched to a gene: 8. The CDR3 length is 15 residues. This chain's CDR3 is CASSGRQGATYGYTF. The CDR3 nucleotides are TGTGCCAGCAGCGGACGACAGGGGGCGACGTATGGCTACACCTTC.

The V and J genes are TRBV30 and TRBJ2-7, with TRBD2 as a possible D gene (6 bases). The germline V and J ends were trimmed by 4 bases and 2 bases, with 9 bases remaining between them. From germline, CDR1 is GTSNPN and CDR2 SVGIG (reference sequence). The length of the CDR3 is 12 residues. CDR3 DNA sequence: TGTGCCTGGACTAGCGTACCCTACGAGCAGTACTTC. Translating gives CAWTSVPYEQYF.

CDR3 sequence: CASSLVAAISYEQYF. The CDR3 DNA sequence: TGTGCCAGCAGCTTAGTTGCAGCGATCTCCTACGAGCAGTACTTC. The chain recombines TRBV7-2 with TRBJ2-7, with D unclear. Trimming removed 1 base at V and 0 bases at J, with 10 bases between. Germline V CDR1 and CDR2: SGHTA, FQGNSA. The CDR3 has 15 amino acids.

J is TRBJ1-1 and V is TRBV28; D not certain. CDR1 MDHEN and CDR2 SYDVKM come from the germline V gene. The CDR3 length is 16 residues. Deletions cut 1 base from V and 0 bases from J, with 12 bases between. DNA of the CDR3: TGTGCCAGCAGTTTATCGAGGGCCTTCATGAACACTGAAGCTTTCTTT. As protein: CASSLSRAFMNTEAFF.

CDR3 sequence: CAWSLSRTGDIYEQYF. The CDR3 nucleotides read TGTGCCTGGAGTCTCTCCAGGACAGGGGACATCTACGAGCAGTACTTC. J is TRBJ2-7 and V is TRBV30; 9 bases match TRBD1. The CDR3 consists of 16 residues. Germline-derived CDR1 and CDR2 are GTSNPN and SVGIG (reference sequence). After removal of 2 bases from V and 3 bases from J, the junction contained 11 bases not matched to a gene.

The chain has TRBV29-1 and TRBJ2-1; either TRBD1 or TRBD2 may fit D (5 bases each). The CDR3 spans 14 residues. Germline V CDR1 and CDR2: SQVTM, ANQGSEA. V shed 6 bases and J shed 0 bases, with 12 bases lying between them. Here the CDR3 DNA reads TGCAGCGTCAGGGACCGTAGCTCCTACAATGAGCAGTTCTTC. Translating gives CSVRDRSSYNEQFF.

The chain couples TRBV6-5 to TRBJ1-1; D is perhaps TRBD1 (5 bases). Trimming removed 2 bases at V and 5 bases at J, with 9 bases between. This CDR3 comprises 13 residues. Per the germline V gene, CDR1 is MNHEY and CDR2 is SVGAGI. The CDR3 DNA sequence: TGTGCCAGCAGTTACCTCGGGGGGACTGAAGCTTTCTTT. This codes for CASSYLGGTEAFF.